A single sample is the source of the 25 T cell receptor delta chains below, sequenced in a study of γδ T cells in repeated Plasmodium falciparum infection (dated by TCRdb to about 2021). Libraries were made using multiplex PCR. Sequencer: Illumina MiSeq. Identical DNA sequences were merged into single rows after TCRdb reprocessed the public reads with CATT. The sample includes roughly 93,000 delta-chain clones, with 0.75% to 1% observed a single time. The top ten hold 9.6% of the sample. For bulk TCR repertoire analysis, Vgamma9/Vdelta2+ and Vdelta2-negative gammadelta T cell populations were isolated by flow sorting from peripheral blood mononuclear cells. Sequenced input: gamma-delta T cells from blood. All receptors derive from a pool of human donors (malaria-infected and uninfected, not separated).

As to this clone: This DNA's translation and the protein TCRdb lists, from a much larger clone, do not match at residue 16, likely due to a read error; the protein shown is translated from the DNA. This chain links TRDV1 with TRDJ1; possible D gene TRDD3, 6 bases. As TCRdb names no J gene, one was assigned here on the basis of a DNA match to germline. V gave up 2 bases and J gave up 3 bases, with 34 bases separating them. The CDR3 sequence is 22 residues long. CDR1 is TSWWSYY, CDR2 QGS, per germline. This CDR3 is CALGETSAELPLLGYEADKLIF. The CDR3 region has the DNA TGTGCTCTTGGGGAAACGTCCGCAGAACTACCGCTACTGGGCTATGAGGCCGATAAACTCATCTTT.

As regards this clone: TCRdb's protein for this DNA is that of a much larger clone and differs from the translation at residue 9, likely a read error; the protein shown is the DNA translation. The chain has TRDV1 and TRDJ1; TRDD3 aligns across 8 bases. The J gene, not given by TCRdb, was assigned here from a germline match of the nucleotide sequence. Germline CDR1 TSWWSYY, CDR2 QGS. Germline trimming cut 7 bases from V and 0 bases from J; bases unmatched to any gene: 10. There are 16 residues in the CDR3. The CDR3, as DNA: TGTGCTCTTGAAGATGGGATACGGCTTTACACCGATAAACTCATCTTT. It codes for CALEDGIRLYTDKLIF.

This clone was counted ten times or more. The protein held in TCRdb is that of a much larger clone and does not match this DNA's translation at residue 14, likely because of a read error; the protein shown is translated from the DNA. V is TRDV1 and J is TRDJ1, with 7 positions matching TRDD3. With 11 bases clipped from V and 2 bases from J, the junction kept 29 bases outside the gene matches. This CDR3 contains 20 residues. Germline CDR1 is TSWWSYY and CDR2 is QGS. The CDR3 region has the DNA TGTGCTTTAGGGGGCTCGACTTTCCCCGTACTGTTGGGGGAGACCGATAAACTCATCTTT. Residues: CALGGSTFPVLLGETDKLIF.

Concerning this clone: TCRdb shows a much larger clone's protein in place of this DNA's translation, and the two differ at residue 7, likely through a read error; the protein shown is translated from the DNA. The chain couples TRDV2 to TRDJ1; unclear D gene. TCRdb carries no J gene annotation; the J gene was assigned here by matching the DNA with germline. Trimming removed 0 bases from V and 4 bases from J, with 26 bases in between. The CDR3 extends over 19 amino acids. Germline lookup yields CDR1 GEAIGNYY and CDR2 EKD. CDR3 region: CACDTLEGGGPTPLDKLIF. The CDR3 DNA reads as TGTGCCTGTGACACCCTTGAGGGAGGCGGACCAACTCCTCTCGATAAACTCATCTTT.

This clone was detected many times. A read error is the likely source, as a far larger clone sits one nucleotide away. Other nucleotide sequences in the sample specify the same CDR3. The chain links TRDV1 to TRDJ1; 11 bases fit TRDD3. The CDR3 is 23 amino acids. CDR1 is TSWWSYY, CDR2 QGS, per germline. After removal of 5 bases from V and 3 bases from J, the junction contained 29 bases not matched to a gene. The CDR3 DNA is TGTGCTCTTGGGTACCTTGTACGCTTCGGAAGGTTGGGGGATACGCACTCTTCCGATAAACTCATCTTT. Protein: CALGYLVRFGRLGDTHSSDKLIF.

There are a few counts of this clone. A far larger clone lies a single base away; this is likely a read error. The sample has other DNA sequences that encode this CDR3 too. CDR3 sequence reads: CACDTLAPSPTAGGSYTDGHKLIF. The CDR3 DNA follows: TGTGCCTGTGACACCCTGGCTCCCTCTCCTACGGCTGGGGGATCGTACACCGATGGTCATAAACTCATCTTT. The chain joins TRDV2 to TRDJ1; 9 bases agree with TRDD3. Germline CDR1 GEAIGNYY, CDR2 EKD. This CDR3 spans 24 amino acids. J lost 6 bases, V lost 0 bases, and 34 bases had no gene match.

There are a few counts of this clone. TCRdb's entry gives the protein of a much larger clone, which mismatches this DNA's translation at residue 17, likely from a read error; the protein reported here is translated from the DNA. V usage is TRDV3 and J usage is TRDJ1; 11 nucleotides match TRDD3. V gave up 2 bases and J gave up 0 bases; unmatched junction bases: 32. The CDR3 extends over 24 amino acids. Germline V CDR1 and CDR2: TVYSNPD, GDNSRS (reference sequence). The CDR3 coding sequence is TGTGCCTTTTCAGTTCAAGACTGGGGGATATACCACTCCGCTACAGTAATCTACACCGATAAACTCATCTTT. It yields the protein CAFSVQDWGIYHSATVIYTDKLIF.

A remark on this clone: TCRdb has a much larger clone's protein, which differs at residue 4 from the translation of this DNA, likely because of a read error; what is shown is the protein translated from the DNA. V is TRDV2 and J is TRDJ1, with D perhaps TRDD3 (5 bases). Assignment of the J gene here rests on matching the DNA to germline, because TCRdb gives none. The V end lost 6 bases, the J end lost 1 base, and 20 bases lay between the germline ends. Looked up from germline, CDR1 is GEAIGNYY and CDR2 is EKD. CDR3 length: 16 amino acids. Written as DNA, the CDR3 is TGTGCCTGTAACCCCGCTTGGGATGCAGGCACCGATAAACTCATCTTT. It yields the protein CACNPAWDAGTDKLIF.

As to this clone: TCRdb pairs this DNA with a much larger clone's protein that differs at residue 14, likely a read error; the protein shown was translated from the DNA. This chain uses TRDV2 with TRDJ1; 7 bases are a match to TRDD3. The J gene comes from matching the DNA to germline here; TCRdb lacks it. CDR1 is GEAIGNYY, CDR2 EKD, per germline. The CDR3 sequence is 18 residues long. The CDR3 loop is CACDQNGPTGVDTGKLIF. The CDR3 DNA reads TGTGCCTGTGACCAAAATGGCCCAACTGGGGTGGACACCGGTAAACTCATCTTT.

Comment on this clone: The mismatch at residue 3 between this DNA's translation and the TCRdb protein of a much larger clone likely reflects a read error; the protein shown is translated from the DNA. The CDR3 DNA reads as TGTGCTCCTGGGGAAAAAAGGAGTCATGGTAAACTCATCTTT. It translates to CAPGEKRSHGKLIF. The chain is built from TRDV1 and TRDJ1; a weak D match, TRDD3 (6 bases). The CDR3 extends over 14 amino acids. The V gene's germline CDR1 is TSWWSYY and CDR2 QGS.

This clone was picked up a small number of times. This likely came from a read error, as a far larger clone is one base away. At the DNA level, this CDR3 is encoded by other sequences in the same sample as well. The CDR3 DNA reads as TGTGCTCTTGGGGAACGTACCTCCCTCGCCGCTTTGACAGCACAACTCTTCTTC. This gives the protein CALGERTSLAALTAQLFF. No J gene was named, though the V gene is TRDV1; TRDD3 is the table's D call, not checked against the DNA. This CDR3 contains 18 residues. Germline lookup yields CDR1 TSWWSYY and CDR2 QGS.

In its sample, this clone was seen many times. This DNA's translation and the protein TCRdb lists, from a much larger clone, do not match at residue 13, likely due to a read error; the protein shown is translated from the DNA. The V gene is TRDV2, the J gene TRDJ1; TRDD3 aligns across 13 bases. Here the J gene was assigned by germline matching of the DNA, as TCRdb has none. Per germline, CDR1 GEAIGNYY and CDR2 EKD. The trim removed 0 bases at V and 3 bases at J, leaving 9 bases unmatched. The CDR3 runs 18 residues. This CDR3 is CACDTLLLGDTKADKLIF. In nucleotides, the CDR3 is TGTGCCTGTGACACCTTGTTACTGGGGGATACGAAGGCCGATAAACTCATCTTT.

Worth noting for this clone: The amino acid sequence in TCRdb belongs to a much larger clone and departs from this DNA's translation at residue 7, likely a sequencing read error; the sequence shown is translated from the DNA. The rearrangement links TRDV2 to TRDJ1; D perhaps matches TRDD3 (6 bases). The J gene is absent in TCRdb and was assigned here via DNA matching to germline. The CDR3 sequence is 15 residues long. V lost 0 bases and J 4 bases, leaving 14 bases between the germline ends. CDR1 is GEAIGNYY, CDR2 EKD, per germline. The DNA of the CDR3 is TGTGCCTGTGACACCGTTAGGGATAGAAGCGATAAACTCATCTTT. Amino acids: CACDTVRDRSDKLIF.

This clone was picked up a small number of times. A far larger clone is just one base off, so this is likely a read error. The sample contains more than one DNA sequence encoding this CDR3. This chain joins TRDV2 and TRDJ3, with no clear D. Germline CDR1 is GEAIGNYY and CDR2 is EKD. The V gene lost 5 bases and the J gene lost 0 bases, with 16 bases spanning the gap. The length of the CDR3 is 18 residues. CDR3 bases: TGTGCCTGTGTACATCGCGGGACACGCTCCTGGGACACCCGACAGATGTTTTTC. This sequence encodes CACVHRGTRSWDTRQMFF.

For this clone: The TCRdb protein comes from a much larger clone and disagrees with this DNA's translation at residue 9, likely due to a read error; the protein given here is derived from the DNA. This sequence joins TRDV1 and TRDJ1; D gene ambiguous. V was trimmed by 2 bases and J by 10 bases, leaving 14 bases between them. The CDR3 has 13 amino acids. Germline V gene data show CDR1 as TSWWSYY and CDR2 as QGS. The CDR3 reads CALGEGVRSLLIF. The CDR3 DNA reads as TGTGCTCTTGGGGAAGGGGTACGGAGTTTACTCATCTTT.

This clone was recorded a few times. The amino acid sequence in TCRdb belongs to a much larger clone and departs from this DNA's translation at residue 14, likely a sequencing read error; the sequence shown is translated from the DNA. The chain carries TRDV2 and TRDJ1; TRDD2 might be the D (6 bases). TCRdb is silent on the J gene; assignment here came from matching the DNA to germline. Germline V gene sequence: CDR1 GEAIGNYY, CDR2 EKD. The CDR3 runs 24 residues. V was pared by 0 bases and J by 6 bases, with 43 bases between. Written as DNA, the CDR3 is TGTGCCTGTGACACCCTGGCCCCCTCTCCTACGGCTGGGAGATCGTACACCGATGGTCATAAACTCATCTTT. Protein sequence: CACDTLAPSPTAGRSYTDGHKLIF.

This clone turned up a few times. The protein given by TCRdb reflects a much larger clone and differs at residues 6 and 9 from this DNA's translation, likely from a read error; the protein shown is the DNA's translation. The chain is built from TRDV2 and TRDJ1, with TRDD3 identical over 7 bases. The CDR3 length is 19 residues. CDR1 and CDR2 (germline): GEAIGNYY, EKD. J gave up 0 bases and V 3 bases, and 18 bases lay outside the gene matches. CDR3 DNA sequence: TGTGCCTGTGACTCTATAACTGGGGAACAGACTGAGTACACCGATAAACTCATCTTT. It translates to CACDSITGEQTEYTDKLIF.

This clone was seen ten or more times. This likely stems from a read error, as it lies one base from a far larger clone. Other nucleotide sequences from this sample produce the same CDR3. No J gene was assigned, while the V gene was called as TRDV1. The germline CDR1 and CDR2 sequences are TSWWSYY and QGS. The CDR3 consists of 17 residues. The CDR3 coding sequence is TGTGCTCTTGGGGAAAGGAAGGGCGAGCCCAGGACCGATAAACTCATCTTC. Translation gives CALGERKGEPRTDKLIF.

About this clone itself: The germline gene is not matched at one end of the junction; a read error may be the cause. The V call is TRDV1, the J call TRDJ1; the D gene is possibly TRDD3 (7 bases). The J gene, absent from TCRdb, was called here by matching the DNA to germline. This CDR3 has 17 residues. The germline gives CDR1 TSWWSYY, CDR2 QGS. CDR3: CSGGTFPTWVLVDKLIF. The CDR3 DNA sequence: TGCTCTGGGGGCACCTTCCCCACTTGGGTCCTAGTGGATAAACTCATCTTT.

This clone has more than one count but fewer than ten. The protein given by TCRdb reflects a much larger clone and differs at residue 5 from this DNA's translation, likely from a read error; the protein shown is the DNA's translation. CDR3 bases: TGTGCCTGTGACGCCGTAAACTGGGGGTCGTCGTACACCGATAAACTCATCTTT. Translated: CACDAVNWGSSYTDKLIF. The V call is TRDV2, the J call TRDJ1; 8 nucleotides line up with TRDD3. No J gene was available from TCRdb, and it was assigned here by a germline match of the DNA. Germline trimming cut 3 bases from V and 0 bases from J; bases unmatched to any gene: 14. The V gene's germline CDR1 is GEAIGNYY and CDR2 EKD. The CDR3 totals 18 residues.

About this clone: TCRdb lists the protein of a much larger clone for this DNA, which differs at residue 7, so this is likely a read error; the protein given here is translated from the DNA itself. This chain uses TRDV2 with TRDJ1, with a possible D match to TRDD3 (7 bases). The J gene was missing in TCRdb and was found by matching the end of the DNA to germline. The germline CDR1 and CDR2 sequences are GEAIGNYY and EKD. The CDR3 sequence is 18 residues long. Trimming removed 3 bases from V and 4 bases from J, with 26 bases in between. CDR3 DNA sequence: TGTGCCTGTGACCCAGTACCGGGGGATCCTACCCCGAACGATAAACTCATCTTT. It encodes CACDPVPGDPTPNDKLIF.

This clone appeared a few times. The amino acid sequence in TCRdb belongs to a much larger clone and departs from this DNA's translation at residue 8, likely a sequencing read error; the sequence shown is translated from the DNA. The chain joins TRDV1 to TRDJ1, with TRDD3 matching over 8 bases. This CDR3 is built from 16 residues. After removal of 2 bases from V and 6 bases from J, the junction contained 11 bases not matched to a gene. Germline V lookup: CDR1 TSWWSYY, CDR2 QGS. The CDR3 region has the DNA TGTGCTCTTGGGGAAGATCTTCTTCTGGGGGAAAATAAACTCATCTTT. It is translated as CALGEDLLLGENKLIF.

This clone occurred many times. The protein TCRdb gives is from a much larger clone and does not agree with this DNA's translation at residue 8, likely a read error; the protein shown here comes from the DNA. The chain couples TRDV1 to TRDJ1, with D unclear. V shed 2 bases and J shed 2 bases, with 12 bases lying between them. Per the germline V gene, CDR1 is TSWWSYY and CDR2 is QGS. There are 15 residues in the CDR3. In DNA, the CDR3 is TGTGCTCTTGGGGAAGTAGAGAATACAACCGATAAACTCATCTTT. It codes for CALGEVENTTDKLIF.

A few counts support this clone. Translating this DNA gives a protein that differs at residue 11 from the TCRdb one, which belongs to a much larger clone; a read error is likely, and the protein shown is this translation. The chain recombines TRAV23/DV6 with TRDJ1, with D unclear. Looked up from germline, CDR1 is NTAFDY and CDR2 is IRPDVSE (reference sequence). This CDR3 spans 13 amino acids. The CDR3 nucleotides are TGTGCAGCAAGCTGGTGGGAGACCGATAAACCCATCTTT. Protein: CAASWWETDKPIF.

This clone showed up just a few times. TCRdb's entry gives the protein of a much larger clone, which mismatches this DNA's translation at residue 9, likely from a read error; the protein reported here is translated from the DNA. The V gene is TRDV2, the J gene TRDJ2; tentative D call: TRDD3 (6 bases). TCRdb offers no J gene call, so here the DNA was matched to germline to obtain one. Per germline, CDR1 GEAIGNYY and CDR2 EKD. Trimming shortened V by 0 bases and J by 7 bases, and 11 bases separated the two germline ends. This CDR3 spans 14 amino acids. CDR3 nucleotides: TGTGCCTGTGACACCATTACTGGGATAGCACAACTCTTCTTT. Translation gives CACDTITGIAQLFF.